This entry lists 8 T cell receptor beta chains sequenced from one sample in a study of cytomegalovirus exposure and HLA in healthy donors (dated by TCRdb to about 2017). Libraries were constructed by the immunoSEQ multiplex PCR assay. For the multiplex PCR, a mixture combining 60 forward primers for TCR Vbeta segments and 13 reverse primers for TCR Jbeta segments was used. The immuneACCESS repertoire file appears here via TCRdb, limited to in-frame rearrangements. These files lack a portion of the clones; in checked studies, under half of the deficit traces to unresolved V genes, and the cause of the others is not known. This sample lists 210,000 or so clones; around 80% were detected once. About 0.45% of the sample is in the top ten clones. Material for sequencing was PBMCs. All receptors derive from a boy aged 10-17 years in good health and CMV-seronegative.

The chain joins TRBV5-6 to TRBJ1-1; 10 nucleotides align to TRBD1. V shed 3 bases, J shed 8 bases, and the junction held 1 base outside the gene matches. Germline lookup yields CDR1 SGHDT and CDR2 YYEEEE. The CDR3 has 12 amino acids. The CDR3 DNA sequence: TGTGCCAGCAGCTGGACAGGGGGAGAAGCTTTCTTT. Translated, it gives CASSWTGGEAFF.

This rearrangement joins TRBV18 to TRBJ1-4; a possible D gene is TRBD1 (5 bases). Deletions cut 3 bases from V and 5 bases from J, with 10 bases between. Germline CDR1 KGHSH, CDR2 LQKENI. The CDR3 spans 14 residues. The CDR3 loop reads CASSPGGGNEKLFF. The CDR3 nucleotides are TGTGCCAGCTCACCGGGCGGGGGGAATGAAAAACTGTTTTTT.

The V and J genes are TRBV2 and TRBJ2-2, with D perhaps matching TRBD1 (6 bases). The CDR3 sequence is 15 residues long. Trimming removed 6 bases at V and 6 bases at J, with 17 bases between. CDR1 is SNHLY, CDR2 FYNNEI, per germline. The CDR3 region has the DNA TGTGCCAGCAGAGAGTGGACAGACTGGGCCGGGGAGCTGTTTTTT. Protein product: CASREWTDWAGELFF.

The chain is built from TRBV7-8 and TRBJ1-4; 8 bases match TRBD1. The length of the CDR3 is 16 residues. Germline V gene lookup returns CDR1 SGHVS and CDR2 FQNEAQ. Trimming removed 3 bases from V and 7 bases from J; junction bases left unmatched: 10. CDR3 nucleotides: TGTGCCAGCAGCTTGGTCCCCCAGGGGGCGGGTGAAAAACTGTTTTTT. Translating it yields CASSLVPQGAGEKLFF.

The V gene is TRBV27, the J gene TRBJ2-3; perhaps TRBD1 as D (5 bases). Between the trimmed V and J ends, which lost 1 base and 3 bases, there was a span of 8 bases. CDR1 and CDR2 from the germline V gene are MNHEY and SMNVEV (reference sequence). The CDR3 loop spans 14 amino acids. Written as DNA, the CDR3 is TGTGCCAGCAGTTTATACAGGTCGACAGATACGCAGTATTTT. As protein: CASSLYRSTDTQYF.

The chain carries TRBV7-9 and TRBJ2-3; D is perhaps TRBD2 (6 bases). This CDR3 comprises 15 residues. Trimming removed 2 bases at V and 5 bases at J, with 14 bases between. Germline V lookup: CDR1 SEHNR, CDR2 FQNEAQ (reference sequence). In DNA, the CDR3 is TGTGCCAGCAGCTTACTAGGTAACGGGGGAGATACGCAGTATTTT. This codes for CASSLLGNGGDTQYF.

The chain has TRBV7-2 and TRBJ2-7; 9 bases fit TRBD2. V lost 1 base, J lost 5 bases, and 15 bases stayed unmatched. This CDR3 spans 18 amino acids. Per germline, CDR1 SGHTA and CDR2 FQGNSA. The DNA of the CDR3 is TGTGCCAGCAGCTTAGTGGCCCCAAGTAGCGGGAGACTGAACGAGCAGTACTTC. Translated, it gives CASSLVAPSSGRLNEQYF.

V gene TRBV7-8 combines with J gene TRBJ2-2; 7 bases map to TRBD1. J gave up 1 base and V 5 bases, and 4 bases lay outside the gene matches. CDR1 and CDR2 (germline): SGHVS, FQNEAQ. The length of the CDR3 is 15 residues. The CDR3, as DNA: TGTGCCAGCAGCCGCCGGGACAGGAACACCGGGGAGCTGTTTTTT. Translated: CASSRRDRNTGELFF.